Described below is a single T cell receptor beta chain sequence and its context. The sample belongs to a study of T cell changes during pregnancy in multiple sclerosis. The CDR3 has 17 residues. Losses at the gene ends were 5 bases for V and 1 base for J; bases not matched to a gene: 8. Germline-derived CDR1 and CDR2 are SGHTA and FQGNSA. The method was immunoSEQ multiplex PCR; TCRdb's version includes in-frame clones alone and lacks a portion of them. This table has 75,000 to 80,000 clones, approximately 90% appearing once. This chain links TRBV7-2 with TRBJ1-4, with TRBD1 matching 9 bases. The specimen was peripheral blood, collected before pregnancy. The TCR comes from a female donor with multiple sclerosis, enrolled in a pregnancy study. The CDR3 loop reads CASSPRQGVLTNEKLFF. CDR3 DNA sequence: TGTGCCAGCAGCCCTAGACAGGGGGTCCTAACTAATGAAAAACTGTTTTTT.